One and the same sample provided the 18 T cell receptor beta chains below, sequenced in a study of T-cell reconstitution after alpha-beta-depleted transplantation in children. Molecular barcoding with unique molecular identifiers was used for the TCRbeta library. MiXCR was run by TCRdb on the PCR reads, yielding one entry per CDR3 protein. Counted here are some 500,000 distinct CDR3 sequences, about a sixth occurring once; the ten biggest clones make up roughly 3.3%. Material: PBMCs from the stem cell graft donor, obtained from the stem cell graft. The receptors shown here come from a human donor who donated a stem cell graft to a child with acute lymphoblastic leukemia.

This clonotype was seen a single time. This chain connects TRBV6-1 to TRBJ2-7; the D gene could be TRBD1 or TRBD2 (6 bases each). From germline, CDR1 is MNHNS and CDR2 SASEGT. CDR3 length: 13 residues. The ends were cut back, 8 bases at V and 2 bases at J, with 13 bases in the middle. For the CDR3, the DNA is TGTGCCAGCCGAGTGGGGGGCACCTACGAGCAGTACTTC. Its protein is CASRVGGTYEQYF.

V and J are TRBV5-5 and TRBJ2-3; TRBD2 agrees at 16 bases. Unmatched junction bases numbered 5, after V lost 3 bases and J lost 4 bases. This CDR3 contains 17 residues. Per germline, CDR1 SGHKS and CDR2 YYEKEE (reference sequence). Here the CDR3 DNA reads TGTGCCAGCAGCTCGGGACTAGCGGGAGGGCCGTCAGATACGCAGTATTTT. Protein sequence: CASSSGLAGGPSDTQYF.

This clonotype was seen a few times. The rearrangement joins TRBV28 to TRBJ2-2; 10 bases are a match to TRBD1. The V gene's germline CDR1 is MDHEN and CDR2 SYDVKM. Germline trimming cut 6 bases from V and 4 bases from J; bases unmatched to any gene: 11. The CDR3 length is 17 residues. The CDR3 nucleotides read TGTGCCAGCAGCCTCTATCCAGGACAGGGGGTCACCGGGGAGCTGTTTTTT. It encodes CASSLYPGQGVTGELFF.

The chain joins TRBV18 to TRBJ1-5; the match to TRBD1 covers 7 bases. The CDR3 is 14 residues long. The germline gives CDR1 KGHSH, CDR2 LQKENI. Unmatched junction bases numbered 5, after V lost 1 base and J lost 8 bases. The CDR3: CASSPQTGTEPQHF. The CDR3 DNA follows: TGTGCCAGCTCACCACAGACAGGGACGGAGCCCCAGCATTTT.

This clonotype has more than one count but fewer than ten. This chain uses TRBV7-8 with TRBJ2-5; TRBD2 might be the D (7 bases). The CDR3 loop spans 13 amino acids. Trimming removed 8 bases at V and 4 bases at J, with 14 bases between. Germline V gene lookup returns CDR1 SGHVS and CDR2 FQNEAQ. The CDR3 is CASERGGRETQYF. CDR3 nucleotide sequence: TGTGCCAGCGAAAGGGGGGGCCGAGAGACCCAGTACTTC.

The chain joins TRBV27 to TRBJ2-5; D uncertain. The V gene lost 3 bases and the J gene lost 5 bases, with 13 bases spanning the gap. The CDR3 sequence is 14 residues long. Germline-derived CDR1 and CDR2 are MNHEY and SMNVEV (reference sequence). Here the CDR3 reads CASSFGGTAETQYF. CDR3 sequence (DNA): TGTGCCAGCAGTTTTGGCGGCACCGCCGAGACCCAGTACTTC.

Only a few counts were recorded for this clonotype. V usage is TRBV7-2 and J usage is TRBJ1-5, with D possibly being TRBD1 (5 bases). Germline values: CDR1 SGHTA, CDR2 FQGNSA. This CDR3 is built from 14 residues. The V end was cut by 5 bases, the J end by 4 bases, with 12 bases between. The CDR3 DNA follows: TGTGCCAGCAGCCCCCCGCAGGGAAATCAGCCCCAGCATTTT. Translating it yields CASSPPQGNQPQHF.

This clonotype occurred a few times. The rearrangement links TRBV5-1 to TRBJ2-2; a possible D gene is TRBD2 (6 bases). The germline gives CDR1 SGHRS, CDR2 YFSETQ. V dropped 4 bases and J dropped 6 bases, with 10 bases sitting between them. The CDR3 contains 13 residues. The CDR3 DNA sequence: TGCGCCAGCAGCCCTACGGGGGCCGGGGAGCTGTTTTTT. As protein: CASSPTGAGELFF.

This rearrangement joins TRBV20-1 to TRBJ1-5; 7 nucleotides align to TRBD1. Germline lookup yields CDR1 DFQATT and CDR2 SNEGSKA (reference sequence). The CDR3 is made up of 13 amino acids. Trimming took 6 bases from V and 7 from J; bases not matched to a gene: 9. CDR3: CSAPRQGKQPQHF. CDR3 DNA sequence: TGCAGTGCCCCCAGACAGGGTAAACAGCCCCAGCATTTT.

This rearrangement joins TRBV20-1 to TRBJ2-7; TRBD1 matches at 7 bases. CDR1 and CDR2 from the germline V gene are DFQATT and SNEGSKA (reference sequence). CDR3 size: 13 residues. Trimming took 5 bases from V and 4 from J; bases not matched to a gene: 8. CDR3 loop: CSADPTGSYEQYF. The CDR3, as DNA: TGCAGTGCTGATCCGACAGGGAGTTACGAGCAGTACTTC.

This clonotype has more than one count but fewer than ten. The chain uses TRBV29-1 and TRBJ2-2, with D possibly TRBD1 on 6 matching bases. V was clipped by 4 bases and J by 1 base, with 10 bases between them. Germline V gene lookup returns CDR1 SQVTM and CDR2 ANQGSEA. This CDR3 is 14 amino acids long. DNA of the CDR3: TGCAGCGTTGGACAACAGGGGAACACCGGGGAGCTGTTTTTT. Translation: CSVGQQGNTGELFF.

V is TRBV5-1 and J is TRBJ2-5, with 13 bases that match TRBD2. The CDR3 runs to 16 residues. The ends lost 7 bases at V and 4 bases at J; junction bases unmatched: 10. The germline CDR1 and CDR2 sequences are SGHRS and YFSETQ. The CDR3 here is CASLIGLAGAGETQYF. CDR3 bases: TGCGCCAGCCTGATCGGACTAGCGGGAGCGGGAGAGACCCAGTACTTC.

V and J are TRBV7-6 and TRBJ1-1, with TRBD1 as a possible D gene (5 bases). Germline values: CDR1 SGHVS, CDR2 FNYEAQ. Trimming removed 5 bases at V and 1 base at J, with 11 bases between. This CDR3 is 14 amino acids long. CDR3 in DNA: TGTGCCAGCAGCGGGGGGGGAAGGAACACTGAAGCTTTCTTT. Translating it yields CASSGGGRNTEAFF.

Only a few counts were recorded for this clonotype. This sequence joins TRBV7-3 and TRBJ2-1; D unresolved. CDR3 length equals 12 residues. Deletions cut 5 bases from V and 10 bases from J, with 12 bases between. Germline CDR1 and CDR2: SGHTA and FQGTGA. In nucleotides, the CDR3 is TGTGCCAGCAGCCCTGCACGAAGGGAGCAGTTCTTC. Translated: CASSPARREQFF. The full variable domain, completed using reference TRBV7-3 and TRBJ2-1, is GAGVSQTPSNKVTEKGKYVELRCDPISGHTALYWYRQSLGQGPEFLIYFQGTGAADDSGLPNDRFFAVRPEGSVSTLKIQRTERGDSAVYLCASSPARREQFFGPGTRLTVL.

This clonotype was counted only a few times. V gene TRBV24-1 combines with J gene TRBJ2-2; TRBD2 matches 8 bases. From germline, CDR1 is KGHDR and CDR2 SFDVKD. The CDR3 is 16 amino acids. The junction had 9 bases not matched to a gene; V was cut back by 4 bases and J by 6 bases. CDR3 amino acids: CATSDTVSGRSGELFF. The CDR3 DNA sequence: TGTGCCACCAGTGACACCGTCAGCGGGAGATCCGGGGAGCTGTTTTTT.

The sample holds many counts of this clonotype. V gene TRBV5-1 combines with J gene TRBJ2-3; D is unclear. TRBJ2-5 explains the end of the DNA better; the J call may be wrong. This CDR3 is built from 11 residues. Germline V CDR1 and CDR2: SGHRS, YFSETQ. The DNA for the CDR3 is TGCGCCAGCAGCTTGGACGGGACCCAGTACTTC. This translates into CASSLDGTQYF.

This clonotype has at least ten counts. The chain uses TRBV5-1 and TRBJ2-7; TRBD1 might be the D (5 bases). Germline assignment: CDR1 SGHRS and CDR2 YFSETQ. Trimming stripped 0 bases from V and 2 bases from J, with 9 bases between. The CDR3 has 14 amino acids. The CDR3 loop is CASSLGQIPYEQYF. In nucleotides, the CDR3 is TGCGCCAGCAGCTTGGGACAGATCCCCTACGAGCAGTACTTC. The full variable domain, with the rest looked up from reference TRBV5-1 and TRBJ2-7, is KAGVTQTPRYLIKTRGQQVTLSCSPISGHRSVSWYQQTPGQGLQFLFEYFSETQRNKGNFPGRFSGRQFSNSRSEMNVSTLELGDSALYLCASSLGQIPYEQYFGPGTRLTVT.

J is TRBJ1-1 and V is TRBV11-1, with D possibly being TRBD1 (5 bases). This CDR3 contains 19 residues. Germline-derived CDR1 and CDR2 are SGHAT and FQDESV (reference sequence). The V gene lost 5 bases and the J gene lost 3 bases, with 28 bases spanning the gap. As DNA, the CDR3 is TGTGCCAGCAGCCCGAAGTGGGGTGCCGGGGCTTCTAGGGACACTGAAGCTTTCTTT. It is translated as CASSPKWGAGASRDTEAFF.